The rows below give T cell receptor beta chains drawn from one sample of a study of blood T cell repertoires in COVID-19. TCRdb's copy holds only in-frame clones and misses some; the assay was immunoSEQ multiplex PCR. The sample lists about 210,000 clones, more than 70% seen once, with 2.9% in the top ten. The source material was peripheral blood. These receptors were collected from a man aged 50 or older with active or convalescent COVID-19. Both conserved end residues are part of each CDR3. The D gene is left open where the match is weak. Not all rows give a size; the values are once, few, many and, for expanded clones, a class.

V	size	D	J	CDR3	DNA
TRBV14	once	TRBD2	TRBJ2-5	CASSQDLGTSGRETQYF	TGTGCCAGCAGCCAAGATCTGGGGACTAGCGGGAGGGAGACCCAGTACTTC
TRBV6-5	-	-	TRBJ2-1	CASSPKGTSRYEQFF	TGTGCCAGCAGTCCAAAGGGTACTAGCCGCTATGAGCAGTTCTTC
TRBV5-1	few	-	TRBJ2-1	CASSLSRAQGGQFF	TGCGCCAGCAGCTTGAGCCGAGCACAAGGCGGGCAGTTCTTC
TRBV3-1/TRBV3-2	-	-	TRBJ1-3	CATQSNVAGNTIYF	TGTGCCACCCAGTCCAACGTAGCCGGAAACACCATATATTTT
TRBV27	-	TRBD1	TRBJ1-2	CASSLGTGPYTF	TGTGCCAGCAGTTTAGGGACAGGACCATACACCTTC
TRBV11-3	-	-	TRBJ2-1	CASSLQPRAGQFF	TGTGCCAGCAGCTTACAACCGAGAGCGGGGCAGTTCTTC
TRBV5-1	once	-	TRBJ2-7	CASSSIQGGEQYF	TGCGCCAGCAGCTCGATACAGGGCGGAGAGCAGTACTTC
TRBV11-2	-	TRBD1	TRBJ1-4	CASSRDRGREKLFF	TGTGCCAGCAGTCGGGACAGGGGGAGGGAAAAACTGTTTTTT
TRBV10-3	-	TRBD2	TRBJ2-1	CAIAGRAGMYNEQFF	TGTGCCATAGCGGGGAGGGCCGGAATGTACAATGAGCAGTTCTTC
TRBV3-1/TRBV3-2	once	-	TRBJ2-5	CASGTGVEETQYF	TGTGCCAGCGGGACGGGGGTCGAAGAGACCCAGTACTTC
TRBV7-6	few	TRBD1	TRBJ2-7	CASSEIGQGAYEQYF	TGTGCCAGCAGCGAGATAGGACAGGGGGCCTACGAGCAGTACTTC
TRBV27	-	TRBD1	TRBJ1-2	CASSSRQGIGYTF	TGTGCCAGCAGTTCAAGACAGGGAATTGGCTACACCTTC
TRBV6-5	few	TRBD1	TRBJ2-7	CASSLDRFSYEQYF	TGTGCCAGCAGTCTGGACAGGTTCTCCTACGAGCAGTACTTC
TRBV3-1/TRBV3-2	-	-	TRBJ1-1	CASSHDIGATEAFF	TGTGCCAGCAGCCATGATATAGGGGCCACTGAAGCTTTCTTT
TRBV9	-	-	TRBJ1-1	CASSVGGVNTEAFF	TGTGCCAGCAGCGTAGGGGGCGTGAACACTGAAGCTTTCTTT
TRBV7-2	-	-	TRBJ1-1	CASSLVVGEAFF	TGTGCCAGCAGCTTAGTTGTCGGTGAAGCTTTCTTT
TRBV28	-	TRBD2	TRBJ2-5	CASSLSVGTSLRTQYF	TGTGCCAGCAGTTTATCCGTCGGGACTAGCCTCAGGACCCAGTACTTC
TRBV5-5	-	-	TRBJ1-1	CASSFDQGEAFF	TGTGCCAGCAGCTTTGATCAGGGTGAAGCTTTCTTT
TRBV9	-	TRBD1	TRBJ2-1	CASSVNSGTVNEQFF	TGTGCCAGCAGCGTCAATTCCGGGACAGTCAATGAGCAGTTCTTC
TRBV12-5	-	-	TRBJ2-5	CASGLVLETQYF	TGTGCTAGTGGTTTGGTCCTAGAGACCCAGTACTTC
TRBV11-2	-	-	TRBJ2-1	CASSLDPGLGADEQFF	TGTGCCAGCAGCTTAGATCCGGGGCTGGGGGCGGATGAGCAGTTCTTC
TRBV9	-	-	TRBJ1-1	CASSEFRGYGEAFF	TGTGCCAGCAGCGAGTTCAGGGGTTACGGTGAAGCTTTCTTT
TRBV27	few	TRBD2	TRBJ2-3	CASSIRGGMDTQYF	TGTGCCAGCAGCATCCGGGGGGGCATGGATACGCAGTATTTT
TRBV30	-	TRBD2	TRBJ2-3	CAWSVGVGAGLKQYF	TGTGCCTGGAGTGTAGGGGTCGGAGCGGGGCTTAAGCAGTATTTT
TRBV7-8	-	-	TRBJ1-2	CASSARGENYGYTF	TGTGCCAGCAGCGCCAGGGGCGAGAACTATGGCTACACCTTC
TRBV28	-	-	TRBJ2-1	CASTSTRHEQFF	TGTGCCAGCACCTCTACCCGTCATGAGCAGTTCTTC
TRBV18	-	TRBD2	TRBJ2-7	CASSPSGLAGSNEQYF	TGTGCCAGCTCACCGTCGGGACTAGCGGGAAGTAACGAGCAGTACTTC
TRBV5-8	-	TRBD1	TRBJ2-5	CASSLGQGDGETQYF	TGTGCCAGCAGCTTGGGGCAGGGGGACGGGGAGACCCAGTACTTC
TRBV10-3	-	TRBD2	TRBJ2-7	CAIRDTSGNSYEQYF	TGTGCCATCAGAGATACTAGCGGGAACTCCTACGAGCAGTACTTC
TRBV28	-	TRBD1	TRBJ1-6	CATEGGGLHSPLHF	TGTGCCACGGAAGGGGGCGGTCTGCATTCACCCCTCCACTTT